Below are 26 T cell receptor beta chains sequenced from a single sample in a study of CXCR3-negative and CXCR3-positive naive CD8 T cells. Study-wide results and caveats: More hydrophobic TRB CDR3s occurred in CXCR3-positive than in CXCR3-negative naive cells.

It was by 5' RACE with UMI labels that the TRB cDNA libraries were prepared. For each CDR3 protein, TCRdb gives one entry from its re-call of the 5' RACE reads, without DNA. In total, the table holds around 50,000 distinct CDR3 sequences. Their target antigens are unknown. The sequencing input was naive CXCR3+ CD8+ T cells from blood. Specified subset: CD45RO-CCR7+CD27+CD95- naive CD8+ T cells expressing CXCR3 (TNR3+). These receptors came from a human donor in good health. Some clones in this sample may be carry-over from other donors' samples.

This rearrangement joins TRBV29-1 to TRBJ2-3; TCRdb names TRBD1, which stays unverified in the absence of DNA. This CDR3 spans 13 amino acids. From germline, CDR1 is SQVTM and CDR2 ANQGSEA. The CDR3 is CSVFGQGEDTQYF.

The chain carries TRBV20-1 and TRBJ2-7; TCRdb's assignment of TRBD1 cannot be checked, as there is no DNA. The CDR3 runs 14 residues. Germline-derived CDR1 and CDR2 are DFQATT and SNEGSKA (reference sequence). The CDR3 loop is CSASVPWRLYEQYF.

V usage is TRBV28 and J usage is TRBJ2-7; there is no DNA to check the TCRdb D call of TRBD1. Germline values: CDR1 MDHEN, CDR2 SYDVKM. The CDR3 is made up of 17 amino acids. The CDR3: CANSLGSSTGDTYEQYF.

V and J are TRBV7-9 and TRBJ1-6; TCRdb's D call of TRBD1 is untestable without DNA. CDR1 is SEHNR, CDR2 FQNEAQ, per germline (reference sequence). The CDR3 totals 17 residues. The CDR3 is CASSLDVPSSYNSPLHF. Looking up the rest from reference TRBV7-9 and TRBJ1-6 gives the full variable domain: DTGVSQNPRHKITKRGQNVTFRCDPISEHNRLYWYRQTLGQGPEFLTYFQNEAQLEKSRLLSDRFSAERPKGSFSTLEIQRTEQGDSAMYLCASSLDVPSSYNSPLHFGNGTRLTVT.

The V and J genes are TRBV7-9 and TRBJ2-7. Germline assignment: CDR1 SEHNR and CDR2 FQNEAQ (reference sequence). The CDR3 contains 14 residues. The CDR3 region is CASSSWVTSNEQYF.

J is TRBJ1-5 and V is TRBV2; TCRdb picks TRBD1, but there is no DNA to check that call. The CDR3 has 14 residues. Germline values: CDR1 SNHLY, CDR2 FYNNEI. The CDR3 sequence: CASSEDTSNQPQHF.

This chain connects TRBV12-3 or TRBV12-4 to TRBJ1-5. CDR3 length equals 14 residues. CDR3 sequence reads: CASSHGEGDQPQHF.

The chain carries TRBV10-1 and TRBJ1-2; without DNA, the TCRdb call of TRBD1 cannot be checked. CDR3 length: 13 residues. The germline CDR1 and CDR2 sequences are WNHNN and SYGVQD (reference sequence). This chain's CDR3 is CASSDGGAFGYTF.

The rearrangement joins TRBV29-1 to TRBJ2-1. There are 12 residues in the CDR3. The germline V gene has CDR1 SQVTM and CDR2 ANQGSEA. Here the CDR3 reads CSVDEEGPEQFF.

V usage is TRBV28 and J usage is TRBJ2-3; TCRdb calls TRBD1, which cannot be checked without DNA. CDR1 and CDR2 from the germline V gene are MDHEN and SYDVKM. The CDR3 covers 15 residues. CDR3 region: CASSHLDRVTDTQYF.

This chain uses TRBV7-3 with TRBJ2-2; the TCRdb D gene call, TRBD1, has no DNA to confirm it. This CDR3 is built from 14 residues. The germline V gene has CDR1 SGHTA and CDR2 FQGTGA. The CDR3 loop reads CASSFGTGPGELVF.

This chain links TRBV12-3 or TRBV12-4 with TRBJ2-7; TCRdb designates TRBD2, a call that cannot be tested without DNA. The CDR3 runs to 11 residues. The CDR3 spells CASRGGYEQYF.

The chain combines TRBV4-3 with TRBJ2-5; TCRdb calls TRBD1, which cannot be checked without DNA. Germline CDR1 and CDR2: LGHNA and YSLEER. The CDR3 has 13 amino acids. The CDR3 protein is CASSLDRAETQYF.

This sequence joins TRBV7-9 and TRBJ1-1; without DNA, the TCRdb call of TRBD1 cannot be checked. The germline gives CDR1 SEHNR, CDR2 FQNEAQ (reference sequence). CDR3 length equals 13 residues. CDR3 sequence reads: CASSARQAKEVIF.

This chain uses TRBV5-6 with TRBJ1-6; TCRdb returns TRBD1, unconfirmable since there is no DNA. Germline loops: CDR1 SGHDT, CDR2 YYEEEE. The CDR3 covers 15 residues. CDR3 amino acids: CASSDGTFYNSPLHF.

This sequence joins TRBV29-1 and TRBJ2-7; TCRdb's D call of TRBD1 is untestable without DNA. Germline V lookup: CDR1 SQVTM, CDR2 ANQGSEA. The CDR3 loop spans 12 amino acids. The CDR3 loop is CSATGGIYEQYF.

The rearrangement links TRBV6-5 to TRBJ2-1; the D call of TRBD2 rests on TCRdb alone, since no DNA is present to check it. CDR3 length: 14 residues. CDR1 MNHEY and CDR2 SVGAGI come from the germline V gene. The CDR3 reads CASSYSRTAGEQFF.

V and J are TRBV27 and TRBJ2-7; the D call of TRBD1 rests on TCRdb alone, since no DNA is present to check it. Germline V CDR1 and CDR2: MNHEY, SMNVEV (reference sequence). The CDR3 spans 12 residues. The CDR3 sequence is CASRGATGGQYF.

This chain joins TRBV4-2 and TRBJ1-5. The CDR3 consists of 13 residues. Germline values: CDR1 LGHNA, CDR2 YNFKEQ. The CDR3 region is CASSLLRNQPQHF.

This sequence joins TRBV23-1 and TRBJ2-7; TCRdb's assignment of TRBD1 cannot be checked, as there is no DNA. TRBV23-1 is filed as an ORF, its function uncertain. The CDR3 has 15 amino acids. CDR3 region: CASSQSKGGDYEQYF.

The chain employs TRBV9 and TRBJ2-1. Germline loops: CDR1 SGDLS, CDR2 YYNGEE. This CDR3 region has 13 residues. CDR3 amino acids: CASSEEGYNEQFF. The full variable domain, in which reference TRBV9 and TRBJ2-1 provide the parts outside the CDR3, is DSGVTQTPKHLITATGQRVTLRCSPRSGDLSVYWYQQSLDQGLQFLIQYYNGEERAKGNILERFSAQQFPDLHSELNLSSLELGDSALYFCASSEEGYNEQFFGPGTRLTVL.

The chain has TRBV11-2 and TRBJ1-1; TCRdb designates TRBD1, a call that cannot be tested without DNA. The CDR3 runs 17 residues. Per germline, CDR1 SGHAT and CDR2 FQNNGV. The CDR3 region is CASTFGGQGGMNTEAFF.

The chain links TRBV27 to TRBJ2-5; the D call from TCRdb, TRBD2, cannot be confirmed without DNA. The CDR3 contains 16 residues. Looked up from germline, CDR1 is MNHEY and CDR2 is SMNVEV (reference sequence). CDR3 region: CASRALAGDAQETQYF.

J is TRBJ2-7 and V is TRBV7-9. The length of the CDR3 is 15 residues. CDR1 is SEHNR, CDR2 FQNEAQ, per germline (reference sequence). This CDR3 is CASHLTGTGTHEQYF. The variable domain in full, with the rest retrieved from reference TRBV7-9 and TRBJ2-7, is DTGVSQNPRHKITKRGQNVTFRCDPISEHNRLYWYRQTLGQGPEFLTYFQNEAQLEKSRLLSDRFSAERPKGSFSTLEIQRTEQGDSAMYLCASHLTGTGTHEQYFGPGTRLTVT.

The CDR3 is CASSAAPGQEAKGYGYTF. The chain carries TRBV7-2 and TRBJ1-2; as DNA is missing, the TRBD1 call by TCRdb cannot be tested. The V gene's germline CDR1 is SGHTA and CDR2 FQGNSA. The CDR3 contains 18 residues.

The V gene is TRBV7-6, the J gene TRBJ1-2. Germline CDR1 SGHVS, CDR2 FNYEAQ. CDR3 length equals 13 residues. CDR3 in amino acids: CASKGLLEYGYTF. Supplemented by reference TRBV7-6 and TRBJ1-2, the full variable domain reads GAGVSQSPRYKVTKRGQDVALRCDPISGHVSLYWYRQALGQGPEFLTYFNYEAQQDKSGLPNDRFSAERPEGSISTLTIQRTEQRDSAMYRCASKGLLEYGYTFGSGTRLTVV.